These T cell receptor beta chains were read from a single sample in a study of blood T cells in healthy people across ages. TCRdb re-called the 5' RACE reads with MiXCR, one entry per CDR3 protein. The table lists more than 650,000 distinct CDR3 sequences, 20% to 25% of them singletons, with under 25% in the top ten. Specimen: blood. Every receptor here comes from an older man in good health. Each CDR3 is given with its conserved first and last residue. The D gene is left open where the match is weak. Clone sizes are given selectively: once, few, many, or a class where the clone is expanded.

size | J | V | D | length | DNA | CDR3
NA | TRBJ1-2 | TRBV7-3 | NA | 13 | TGTGCCAGCACCCCTAGGAGGGGCTATGGCTACACCTTC | CASTPRRGYGYTF
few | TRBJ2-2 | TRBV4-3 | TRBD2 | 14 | TGCGCCAGCAGCCACGGACTAGGTCCCGGGGAGCTGTTTTTT | CASSHGLGPGELFF
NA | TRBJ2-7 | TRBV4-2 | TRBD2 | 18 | TGTGCCAGCAGCCAAGAACGATCCCCAGCGGGGAACTCCTACGAGCAGTACTTC | CASSQERSPAGNSYEQYF
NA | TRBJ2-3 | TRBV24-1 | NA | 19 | TGTGCCACCAGTGATTTGCAAATCCTTGCCACCCCCCCGGTGGATACGCAGTATTTT | CATSDLQILATPPVDTQYF
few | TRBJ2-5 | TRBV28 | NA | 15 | TGTGCCAGCAGTTTCCGCGACACCAAACAAGAGACCCAGTACTTC | CASSFRDTKQETQYF
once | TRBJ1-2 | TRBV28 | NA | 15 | TGTGCCAGCAGTTCGCCAAGGCGGGCGAGCTATGGCTACACCTTC | CASSSPRRASYGYTF
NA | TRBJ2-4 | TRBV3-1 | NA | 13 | TGTGCCAGCAGCCAGGGGGCGTCGGACATTCAGTACTTC | CASSQGASDIQYF
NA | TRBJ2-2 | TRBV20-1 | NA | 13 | TGCAGTGCTAGAGGGACTGCCACCGGGGAGCTGTTTTTT | CSARGTATGELFF
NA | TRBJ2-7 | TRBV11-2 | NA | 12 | TGTGCCAGCAGCTTAAAATCGATCGAGCAGTACTTC | CASSLKSIEQYF
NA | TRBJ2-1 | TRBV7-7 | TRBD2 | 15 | TGTGCCAGCAGCCTAGCGGGGGGACCCGTTGATGAGCAGTTCTTC | CASSLAGGPVDEQFF
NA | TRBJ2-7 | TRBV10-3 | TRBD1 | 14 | TGTGCCAGCAGCAACCGGGACAGCTCCTACGAGCAGTACTTC | CASSNRDSSYEQYF
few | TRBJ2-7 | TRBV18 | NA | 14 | TGTGCCAGCTCACCACCGAACCTCTCCTACGAGCAGTACTTC | CASSPPNLSYEQYF
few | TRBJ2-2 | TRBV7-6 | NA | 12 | TGTGCCAGCAGCTACCAGACCGGGGAGCTGTTTTTT | CASSYQTGELFF
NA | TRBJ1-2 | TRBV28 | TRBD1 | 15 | TGTGCCAGCAGTCCCGGGACAGGGGGCGCGGCTGGCTACACCTTC | CASSPGTGGAAGYTF
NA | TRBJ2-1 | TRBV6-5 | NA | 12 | TGTGCCAGCAGTCAGTACGGGGGAGAGCAGTTCTTC | CASSQYGGEQFF
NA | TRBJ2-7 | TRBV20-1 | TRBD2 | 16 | TGCAGTGCCCGATTCGGGGGAGCGGGAGAGTTTGGTGAGCAGTACTTC | CSARFGGAGEFGEQYF
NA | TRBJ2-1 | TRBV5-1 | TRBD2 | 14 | TGCGCCAGCACCTTCGGTACTAGCGGTGATGAGCAGTTCTTC | CASTFGTSGDEQFF
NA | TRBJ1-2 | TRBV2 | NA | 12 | TGTGCCAGCAGTGGGGACCTCTATGGCTACACCTTC | CASSGDLYGYTF
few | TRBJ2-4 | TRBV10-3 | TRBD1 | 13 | TGTGCCATCAGTAACGGACAGGGAGAGGTCGAGTACTTC | CAISNGQGEVEYF
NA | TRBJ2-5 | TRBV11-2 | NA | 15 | TGTGCCAGCAGCCCTATAACCGCTAGACAAGAGACCCAGTACTTC | CASSPITARQETQYF
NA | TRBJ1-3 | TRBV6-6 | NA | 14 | TGTGCCAGCAGTTATTTATGGTCTGGAAACACCACATATTTT | CASSYLWSGNTTYF
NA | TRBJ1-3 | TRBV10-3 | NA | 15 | TGTGCCATCACTGACGGGGGGGGTGTTGGAAACACCATATATTTT | CAITDGGGVGNTIYF
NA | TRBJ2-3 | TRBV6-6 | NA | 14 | TGTGCCAGCAGTTATCCAGGGAACGCAGATACGCAGTATTTT | CASSYPGNADTQYF
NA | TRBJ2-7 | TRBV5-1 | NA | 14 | TGCGCCAGCAGCTACCAGGGACCTACCTACGAGCAGTACTTC | CASSYQGPTYEQYF